Shown below are 2 T cell receptor beta chains from a single sample sequenced in a study of T cell changes during pregnancy in multiple sclerosis (dated by TCRdb to the late 2010s). Library creation used the immunoSEQ multiplex PCR assay. What TCRdb holds here is the immuneACCESS table cut down to in-frame rearrangements. Part of the clones is not present; checked against another copy, under half of the missing clones reflect an unresolved V gene, and the others are unexplained. A total of roughly 110,000 clones appear in this sample, about 90% of them only once. The ten largest account for less than 2% of the sample. The specimen comprised peripheral blood, sampled after pregnancy. The receptors shown here come from a female donor with multiple sclerosis, enrolled in a pregnancy study.

This chain uses TRBV2 with TRBJ2-1; D remains unclear. CDR3 length: 13 residues. V was pared by 4 bases and J by 9 bases, with 13 bases between. Per the germline V gene, CDR1 is SNHLY and CDR2 is FYNNEI. The CDR3 loop is CASSVDRRGEQFF. In DNA, the CDR3 is TGTGCCAGCAGTGTCGACCGGCGCGGTGAGCAGTTCTTC. The whole variable domain, remainder taken from reference TRBV2 and TRBJ2-1, is EPEVTQTPSHQVTQMGQEVILRCVPISNHLYFYWYRQILGQKVEFLVSFYNNEISEKSEIFDDQFSVERPDGSNFTLKIRSTKLEDSAMYFCASSVDRRGEQFFGPGTRLTVL.

The V gene is TRBV19, the J gene TRBJ2-6; tentatively, D is TRBD2 (5 bases). Trimming took off 8 bases at V and 4 bases at J, with 9 bases between the two ends. Germline V gives CDR1 LNHDA, CDR2 SQIVND (reference sequence). The CDR3 length is 13 residues. The CDR3 DNA reads TGTGCCAGTTGGGGAGCCGGGGCCAACGTCCTGACTTTC. Protein sequence: CASWGAGANVLTF.